This entry concerns a single TCR beta chain. The antigen this receptor binds is unknown. Per-nucleotide qualities are absent, and no much larger clonotype sits a single base away. In the paper's terms, the time point label means: cells obtained before transplantation from donor or recipient. CD3+CD4+ and CD3+CD8+ populations were FACS-sorted from unstimulated pre-transplant donor and recipient cells taken from spleen or lymph nodes. Library creation used the immunoSEQ multiplex PCR assay. For most patients, genomic DNA was isolated with the Qiagen DNeasy Blood and Tissue Kit and sent frozen to Adaptive Biotechnologies for TCR sequencing. For most patients, genomic DNA was subjected to high-throughput TCR-beta CDR3 sequencing by Adaptive Biotechnologies. The original methods were these. Adaptive's ImmunoSEQ software was the source of the TCR sequencing data for over 15 patients, while three other patients were processed with MiXCR and VDJtools. CD4 versus CD8 sorting errors were corrected by removing sequences found in both subsets at a frequency ratio below 5:1. CDR3 nucleotide sequences shared between donor and recipient were removed because their origin could not be assigned. At least 2-fold expansion over unstimulated cells and a minimum CFSE-low frequency of 0.002% (template counts) or 0.001% (read counts) were required for clones to be classified as alloreactive. Mappable clones were those detected in sequenced pre-transplant spleen, lymph node, or MLR CFSE-low populations of the donor or recipient. The cumulative frequency of alloreactive clones was calculated as a percentage of all sequences, weighted by copy number. Imported from immuneACCESS, the table was reduced by TCRdb to in-frame sequences with V and J called. These copies leave out some clones; in studies compared against another copy, an unresolved V gene accounts for under half, and the cause of the remainder is not known. V, J and clone size derive from that table, while D and trimming were established from the DNA sequence. In all, the sample holds about 90,000 clones, and roughly 93% of those were seen once. The ten largest account for over 0.45% of the sample.

This specimen belongs to a study of graft-versus-host responses after intestinal transplantation (dated by TCRdb to the early 2020s). Context from the whole study: Recipients received multivisceral, liver-intestinal, or isolated intestinal transplants. Anti-thymocyte globulin induction was given to all recipients, followed by maintenance tacrolimus and steroids for approximately 3 years. Donor T cell macrochimerism was defined as a peak of at least 4% donor T cells among recipient peripheral blood mononuclear cells. Graft-versus-host and host-versus-graft alloreactive T cell clones were tracked in the graft, circulation and bone marrow after intestinal transplantation using bulk TCR-beta CDR3 sequencing. Of the 20 to 25 intestinal transplant recipients enrolled in the cohort, one of whom was a retransplant, a few patients without pretransplant specimens were excluded. Rather than being sequenced by the commercial service, samples from a few later patients were sequenced in-house on an Illumina MiSeq and processed with MiXCR. Alloreactive clones were identified by sequencing pre-transplant mixed lymphocyte reaction products and comparing them with unstimulated pre-transplant donor and recipient T cells.

CDR3 length: 16 amino acids, cysteine to phenylalanine. Of the read, only the CDR3 DNA is kept; its 48 bases are in frame from base 1. Here V drops 0 bases and J drops 4 bases, and the junction holds 4 bases not matched to any gene. As encoded in the germline V gene, CDR1 is SGHTA while CDR2 is FQGNSA. What the work shows at the level of the full study, not this receptor alone: In patients with donor T cell macrochimerism, the allografts had high GvH to HvG T cell clonal ratios. The conclusions were limited by the relatively low number and heterogeneity of the intestinal transplant patients. GvH clones turned up in recipient bone marrow, with some appearing earlier in ileal mucosa or blood, a pattern consistent with an intestinal mucosal origin. Early after transplant, peak levels of circulating GvH clones were associated with declines in HvG clones.

The material was unstimulated CD8+ T cells sorted from spleen or lymph node cells, obtained before intestinal transplant. This clonotype was sampled from a human donor who received an intestinal transplant. In this chain, TRBV7-2 is recombined with TRBJ2-7, with 12 bases matching TRBD1. The bases are TGTGCCAGCAGCTTAGCGGGGACAGGGGGCGCGTACGAGCAGTACTTC. Translated, this gives CASSLAGTGGAYEQYF.